This T cell receptor beta chain was documented in a study of T cell changes during pregnancy in multiple sclerosis. Per the germline V gene, CDR1 is SQVTM and CDR2 is ANQGSEA. The J segment lost 5 bases and the V segment lost 4 bases, leaving 3 bases of the junction unmatched. The CDR3 loop spans 12 amino acids. Assay: immunoSEQ multiplex PCR; the TCRdb copy retains only in-frame clones and omits some. Here the sample spans fewer than 55,000 clones, under 90% being singletons. This specimen was peripheral blood, taken in the second trimester of pregnancy. The V call is TRBV29-1, the J call TRBJ2-7; 9 bases are shared with TRBD2. This clonotype was obtained from a female donor in good health, enrolled as a control in a pregnancy study. For the CDR3, the DNA is TGCAGCGTTGTAGTAGCGGGGGACGAGCAGTACTTC. Its protein product is CSVVVAGDEQYF.